Listed here is a single T cell receptor (beta chain). The target antigen is unknown. Germline CDR1 reads WSHSY; CDR2 reads SAAADI. V was shortened by 8 bases and J by 3 bases, with 18 bases between the two germline ends. CDR3 length: 15 residues. This record comes from a study of T cell responses to AZD1222 COVID-19 vaccine. Looking at the study overall: Doses given second, at about 4 or about 12 weeks, were pooled.

The table came from immunoSEQ multiplex PCR; TCRdb's copy has only in-frame clones and leaves some out. The data contain roughly 100,000 clones, about 93% of them seen just once; the ten biggest clones take up less than 6.5%. Broader study findings: Clonal diversity was possibly underestimated, and the donors were mostly white British, with more females. Seropositive AZD1222 recipients at baseline numbered only six or seven. Spike-specific TCR breadth and depth rose after two AZD1222 doses.

The rearrangement joins TRBV10-2 to TRBJ2-3; D perhaps matches TRBD1 (6 bases). This TCR came from an adult in good health. The sequencing used peripheral blood, collected on day 0 of AZD1222 vaccination. In DNA, the CDR3 is TGCGCCAGCGGGTACAGGGAAGGGCGAACAGATACGCAGTATTTT. This sequence encodes CASGYREGRTDTQYF.